These T cell receptor beta chains were read from a single sample in a study of cytomegalovirus exposure and HLA in healthy donors. TCRdb keeps only in-frame clones here, not all; method: immunoSEQ multiplex PCR. The sample has about 120,000 clones, roughly 80% seen once; the top ten hold approximately 8.8%. The source material was PBMCs. These receptor sequences come from a female donor in good health and CMV-seropositive. Both conserved end residues are part of each CDR3. A D gene is named only where the DNA matches it firmly. Only some rows state a clone size, as once, few, many or a class for expanded clones.

V: TRBV2
D: NA
size: NA
J: TRBJ2-1
CDR3: CASSPRSGELFNEQFF
DNA: TGTGCCAGCAGCCCCAGGTCAGGGGAACTATTCAATGAGCAGTTCTTC

V: TRBV19
D: NA
size: NA
J: TRBJ2-1
CDR3: CASSPYVSGNEQFF
DNA: TGTGCCAGTAGCCCCTACGTGAGCGGCAATGAGCAGTTCTTC

V: TRBV19
D: TRBD1
size: few
J: TRBJ1-1
CDR3: CASSIDPRGLGTEAFF
DNA: TGTGCCAGTAGTATAGATCCGAGGGGGCTTGGGACTGAAGCTTTCTTT

V: TRBV6-1
D: NA
size: few
J: TRBJ1-1
CDR3: CASNRIENTEAFF
DNA: TGTGCCAGCAACAGGATTGAGAACACTGAAGCTTTCTTT

V: TRBV27
D: NA
size: NA
J: TRBJ1-1
CDR3: CASSFHAMNTEAFF
DNA: TGTGCCAGCAGTTTTCACGCTATGAACACTGAAGCTTTCTTT

V: TRBV25-1
D: TRBD1
size: NA
J: TRBJ1-2
CDR3: CASGPGGQGRYTF
DNA: TGTGCCAGCGGACCTGGCGGACAGGGGCGCTACACCTTC

V: TRBV6-6
D: NA
size: NA
J: TRBJ1-1
CDR3: CASSRYIGARNAEAFF
DNA: TGTGCCAGCAGTAGATACATAGGGGCTAGGAACGCTGAAGCTTTCTTT

V: TRBV30
D: TRBD1
size: NA
J: TRBJ1-5
CDR3: CAWSTGTADQPQHF
DNA: TGTGCCTGGAGTACCGGGACAGCGGATCAGCCCCAGCATTTT

V: TRBV5-6
D: NA
size: NA
J: TRBJ1-1
CDR3: CASSSRVNTEAFF
DNA: TGTGCCAGCAGCTCGAGGGTGAACACTGAAGCTTTCTTT

V: TRBV19
D: NA
size: NA
J: TRBJ1-1
CDR3: CASSGQWAPSSEAFF
DNA: TGTGCCAGTAGTGGTCAATGGGCCCCTAGCTCTGAAGCTTTCTTT

V: TRBV6-6
D: NA
size: NA
J: TRBJ2-7
CDR3: CASSSDSLHEQYF
DNA: TGTGCCAGCAGTTCGGACTCTCTCCACGAGCAGTACTTC

V: TRBV2
D: TRBD2
size: NA
J: TRBJ2-7
CDR3: CASMRGSYEQYF
DNA: TGTGCCAGCATGCGGGGGTCCTACGAGCAGTACTTC

V: TRBV9
D: TRBD2
size: NA
J: TRBJ2-3
CDR3: CASSVDRRGGTDTQYF
DNA: TGTGCCAGCAGCGTAGACCGGCGGGGGGGCACAGATACGCAGTATTTT

V: TRBV11-2
D: NA
size: NA
J: TRBJ2-5
CDR3: CASTLTPKETQYF
DNA: TGTGCCAGCACCTTAACACCAAAAGAGACCCAGTACTTC

V: TRBV19
D: TRBD1
size: NA
J: TRBJ1-4
CDR3: CASSLRQGRIEKLFF
DNA: TGTGCCAGTAGCTTGAGACAGGGGAGAATTGAAAAACTGTTTTTT

V: TRBV30
D: NA
size: NA
J: TRBJ2-2
CDR3: CAWSGENTGELFF
DNA: TGTGCCTGGAGCGGGGAGAACACCGGGGAGCTGTTTTTT

V: TRBV6-6
D: NA
size: NA
J: TRBJ1-1
CDR3: CASSKRGGENTEAFF
DNA: TGTGCCAGCAGCAAACGAGGGGGAGAAAACACTGAAGCTTTCTTT

V: TRBV19
D: NA
size: NA
J: TRBJ1-5
CDR3: CASSLQGNQPQHF
DNA: TGTGCCAGTAGTCTCCAGGGAAATCAGCCCCAGCATTTT

V: TRBV5-1
D: NA
size: once
J: TRBJ2-7
CDR3: CASSLDFEVTYEQYF
DNA: TGCGCCAGCAGCTTGGATTTCGAGGTAACCTACGAGCAGTACTTC

V: TRBV6-4
D: NA
size: NA
J: TRBJ2-1
CDR3: CAGSEQGGGNEQFF
DNA: TGTGCCGGCAGTGAGCAGGGGGGCGGCAATGAGCAGTTCTTC

V: TRBV7-2
D: NA
size: NA
J: TRBJ1-5
CDR3: CASSLGDGWDQPQHF
DNA: TGTGCCAGCAGCTTGGGTGACGGGTGGGATCAGCCCCAGCATTTT

V: TRBV28
D: TRBD1
size: NA
J: TRBJ1-2
CDR3: CASRTPLDRVGGYTF
DNA: TGTGCCAGCAGAACCCCCCTAGACAGGGTAGGAGGCTACACCTTC

V: TRBV5-4
D: NA
size: NA
J: TRBJ2-7
CDR3: CASSLQGGGNEQYF
DNA: TGTGCCAGCAGCTTGCAAGGGGGCGGGAACGAGCAGTACTTC

V: TRBV6-1
D: NA
size: NA
J: TRBJ2-2
CDR3: CASVTLAVGELFF
DNA: TGTGCCAGCGTTACATTAGCGGTCGGGGAGCTGTTTTTT

V: TRBV6-5
D: NA
size: NA
J: TRBJ2-3
CDR3: CASQGFFTDTQYF
DNA: TGTGCCAGTCAGGGATTCTTCACAGATACGCAGTATTTT

V: TRBV11-2
D: TRBD1
size: once
J: TRBJ2-2
CDR3: CASSRQGVANTGELFF
DNA: TGTGCCAGCAGCCGACAGGGGGTCGCGAACACCGGGGAGCTGTTTTTT

V: TRBV29-1
D: NA
size: once
J: TRBJ1-2
CDR3: CSVGGREGTF
DNA: TGCAGCGTTGGGGGACGGGAGGGAACCTTC

V: TRBV19
D: TRBD1
size: NA
J: TRBJ2-7
CDR3: CASSRWTGGGEQYF
DNA: TGTGCCAGTAGTAGGTGGACAGGGGGCGGCGAGCAGTACTTC

V: TRBV2
D: TRBD1
size: NA
J: TRBJ2-5
CDR3: CASSERGQGQGETQYF
DNA: TGTGCCAGCAGTGAAAGGGGACAGGGACAAGGAGAGACCCAGTACTTC

V: TRBV29-1
D: TRBD1
size: once
J: TRBJ1-1
CDR3: CSVYGTGGNTEAFF
DNA: TGCAGCGTTTACGGGACAGGAGGGAACACTGAAGCTTTCTTT

V: TRBV7-2
D: TRBD1
size: NA
J: TRBJ2-4
CDR3: CASSSNGQGQNIQYF
DNA: TGTGCCAGCAGTTCTAATGGACAGGGGCAAAACATTCAGTACTTC

V: TRBV19
D: NA
size: NA
J: TRBJ2-7
CDR3: CASSRSGYEQYF
DNA: TGTGCCAGTAGTCGATCGGGCTACGAGCAGTACTTC

V: TRBV6-5
D: TRBD1
size: few
J: TRBJ1-1
CDR3: CASSYYGTAMNTEAFF
DNA: TGTGCCAGCAGTTACTATGGGACAGCCATGAACACTGAAGCTTTCTTT

V: TRBV6-5
D: TRBD1
size: once
J: TRBJ2-7
CDR3: CASSLRQGSIHEQYF
DNA: TGTGCCAGCAGTTTAAGACAGGGGAGTATCCACGAGCAGTACTTC

V: TRBV5-4
D: TRBD2
size: NA
J: TRBJ2-3
CDR3: CASSSRLAGVPDTQYF
DNA: TGTGCCAGCAGCTCTCGACTAGCGGGGGTCCCAGATACGCAGTATTTT

V: TRBV5-1
D: TRBD1
size: NA
J: TRBJ2-5
CDR3: CASSSQGETQYF
DNA: TGCGCCAGCAGCTCACAGGGGGAGACCCAGTACTTC

V: TRBV5-8
D: NA
size: NA
J: TRBJ2-2
CDR3: CASSSQGGHGELFF
DNA: TGTGCCAGCAGCTCTCAGGGGGGTCACGGGGAGCTGTTTTTT

V: TRBV2
D: TRBD1
size: few
J: TRBJ1-2
CDR3: CASSEAGDREYGYTF
DNA: TGTGCCAGCAGTGAAGCGGGGGACAGGGAGTATGGCTACACCTTC

V: TRBV10-3
D: NA
size: NA
J: TRBJ2-7
CDR3: CAISERQDGAYEQYF
DNA: TGTGCCATCAGTGAGCGACAGGATGGGGCCTACGAGCAGTACTTC

V: TRBV6-5
D: TRBD1
size: few
J: TRBJ2-7
CDR3: CASSYGLRGNTYEQYF
DNA: TGTGCCAGCAGTTACGGTCTCAGGGGGAACACCTACGAGCAGTACTTC

V: TRBV15
D: NA
size: NA
J: TRBJ2-7
CDR3: CATSSAGRRVPYEQYF
DNA: TGTGCCACCAGCAGTGCCGGACGGAGGGTCCCCTACGAGCAGTACTTC

V: TRBV11-2
D: NA
size: once
J: TRBJ1-2
CDR3: CASSHGGFYGYTF
DNA: TGTGCCAGCAGCCACGGCGGCTTCTATGGCTACACCTTC

V: TRBV19
D: NA
size: NA
J: TRBJ1-5
CDR3: CASSTRRGSSSNQPQHF
DNA: TGTGCCAGTAGTACACGGAGGGGTAGTAGCAGCAATCAGCCCCAGCATTTT

V: TRBV7-9
D: NA
size: NA
J: TRBJ1-5
CDR3: CASSNGGGINQPQHF
DNA: TGTGCCAGCAGCAACGGGGGGGGAATAAATCAGCCCCAGCATTTT

V: TRBV5-1
D: NA
size: NA
J: TRBJ2-5
CDR3: CASSLETAGPEETQYF
DNA: TGCGCCAGCAGCTTGGAAACGGCAGGGCCTGAGGAGACCCAGTACTTC